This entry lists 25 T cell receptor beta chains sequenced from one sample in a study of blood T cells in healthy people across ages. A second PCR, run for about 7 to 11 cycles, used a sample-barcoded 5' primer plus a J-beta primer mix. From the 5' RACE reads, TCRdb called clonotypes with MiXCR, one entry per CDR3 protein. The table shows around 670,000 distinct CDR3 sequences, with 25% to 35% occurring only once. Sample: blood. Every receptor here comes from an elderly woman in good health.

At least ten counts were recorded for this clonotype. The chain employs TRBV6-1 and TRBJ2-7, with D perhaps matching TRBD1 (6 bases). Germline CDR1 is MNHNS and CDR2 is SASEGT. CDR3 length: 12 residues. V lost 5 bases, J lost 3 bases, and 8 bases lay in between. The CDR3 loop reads CASSIRGYEQYF. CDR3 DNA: TGTGCCAGCAGTATCAGGGGCTACGAGCAGTACTTC.

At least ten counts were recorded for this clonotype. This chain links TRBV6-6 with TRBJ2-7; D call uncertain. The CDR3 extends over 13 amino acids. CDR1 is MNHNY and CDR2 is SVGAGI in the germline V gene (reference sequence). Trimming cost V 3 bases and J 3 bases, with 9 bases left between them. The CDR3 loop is CASSYNTFYEQYF. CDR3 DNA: TGTGCCAGCAGTTATAACACCTTCTACGAGCAGTACTTC.

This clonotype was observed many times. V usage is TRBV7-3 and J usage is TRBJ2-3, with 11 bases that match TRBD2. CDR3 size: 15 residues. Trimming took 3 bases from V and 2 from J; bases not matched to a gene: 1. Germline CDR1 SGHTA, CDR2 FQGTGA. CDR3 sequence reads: CASSFSGGATDTQYF. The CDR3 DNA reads TGTGCCAGCAGCTTTAGCGGGGGGGCCACAGATACGCAGTATTTT.

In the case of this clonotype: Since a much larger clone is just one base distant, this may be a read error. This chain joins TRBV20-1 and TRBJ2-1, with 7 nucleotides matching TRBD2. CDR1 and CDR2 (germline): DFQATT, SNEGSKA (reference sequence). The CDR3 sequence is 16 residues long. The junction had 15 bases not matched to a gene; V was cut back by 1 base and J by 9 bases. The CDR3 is CSARGRDYTRGAEQFF. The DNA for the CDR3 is TGCAGTGCTAGAGGTAGGGACTACACGAGAGGGGCTGAGCAGTTCTTC.

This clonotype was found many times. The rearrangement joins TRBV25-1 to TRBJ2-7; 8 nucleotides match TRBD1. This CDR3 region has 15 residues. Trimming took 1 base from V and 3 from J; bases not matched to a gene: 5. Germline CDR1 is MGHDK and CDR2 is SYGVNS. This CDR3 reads CASSEFRTGRYEQYF. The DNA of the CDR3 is TGTGCCAGCAGTGAATTCCGGACAGGGCGCTACGAGCAGTACTTC.

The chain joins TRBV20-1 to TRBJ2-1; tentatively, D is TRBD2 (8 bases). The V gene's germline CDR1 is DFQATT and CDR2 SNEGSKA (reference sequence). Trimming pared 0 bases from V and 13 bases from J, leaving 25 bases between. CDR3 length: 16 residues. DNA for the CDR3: TGCAGTGCTAGAGATCAGGTTGAGCGGGGGACAGAGACCCAGTTCTTC. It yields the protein CSARDQVERGTETQFF.

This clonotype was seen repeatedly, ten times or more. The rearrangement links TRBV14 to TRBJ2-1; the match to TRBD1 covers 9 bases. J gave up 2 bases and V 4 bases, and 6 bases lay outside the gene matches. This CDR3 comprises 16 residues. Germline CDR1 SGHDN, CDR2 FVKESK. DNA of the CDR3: TGTGCCAGCAGCCTAGGGACAGGGAGGCCCTACAATGAGCAGTTCTTC. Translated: CASSLGTGRPYNEQFF. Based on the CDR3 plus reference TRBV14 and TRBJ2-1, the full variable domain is EAGVTQFPSHSVIEKGQTVTLRCDPISGHDNLYWYRRVMGKEIKFLLHFVKESKQDESGMPNNRFLAERTGGTYSTLKVQPAELEDSGVYFCASSLGTGRPYNEQFFGPGTRLTVL.

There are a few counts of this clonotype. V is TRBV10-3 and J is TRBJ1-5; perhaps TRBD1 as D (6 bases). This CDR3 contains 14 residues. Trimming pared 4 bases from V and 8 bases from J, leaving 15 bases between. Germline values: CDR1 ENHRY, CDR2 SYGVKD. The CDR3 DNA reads TGTGCCATCAGTGTAGGGGGACAAGGGGAGCCCCAGCATTTT. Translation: CAISVGGQGEPQHF.

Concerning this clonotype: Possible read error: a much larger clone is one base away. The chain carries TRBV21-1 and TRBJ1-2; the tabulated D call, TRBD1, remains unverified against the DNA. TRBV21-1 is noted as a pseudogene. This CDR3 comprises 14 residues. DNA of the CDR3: TGTGCCAGCAGGCGGCCAGGGGGCGTCTATGGCTACACCTTC. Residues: CASRRPGGVYGYTF.

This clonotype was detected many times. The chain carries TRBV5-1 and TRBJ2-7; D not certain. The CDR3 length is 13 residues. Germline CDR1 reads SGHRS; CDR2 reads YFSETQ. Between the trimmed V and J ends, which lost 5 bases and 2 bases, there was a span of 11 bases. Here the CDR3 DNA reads TGCGCCAGCAGTCAACAAGAAACCTACGAGCAGTACTTC. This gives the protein CASSQQETYEQYF.

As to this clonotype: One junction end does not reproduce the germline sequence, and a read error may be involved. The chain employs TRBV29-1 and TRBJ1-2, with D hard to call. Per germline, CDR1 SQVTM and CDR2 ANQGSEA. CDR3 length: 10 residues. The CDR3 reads CSVSDFGSAF. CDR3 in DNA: TGCAGCGTCTCCGATTTCGGGAGTGCCTTC.

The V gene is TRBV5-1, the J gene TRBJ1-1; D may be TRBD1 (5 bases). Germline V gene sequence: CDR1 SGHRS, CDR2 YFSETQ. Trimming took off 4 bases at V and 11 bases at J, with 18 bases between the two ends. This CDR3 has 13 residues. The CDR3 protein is CASSQSGEGNAFF. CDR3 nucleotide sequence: TGCGCCAGCAGCCAATCGGGAGAGGGGAATGCTTTCTTT. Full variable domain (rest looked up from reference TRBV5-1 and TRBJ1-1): KAGVTQTPRYLIKTRGQQVTLSCSPISGHRSVSWYQQTPGQGLQFLFEYFSETQRNKGNFPGRFSGRQFSNSRSEMNVSTLELGDSALYLCASSQSGEGNAFFGQGTRLTVV.

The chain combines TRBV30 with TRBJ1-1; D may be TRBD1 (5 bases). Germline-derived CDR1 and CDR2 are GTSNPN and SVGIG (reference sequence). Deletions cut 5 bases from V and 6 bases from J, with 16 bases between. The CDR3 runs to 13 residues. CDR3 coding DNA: TGTGCCTGGGAGGGCAGCCGAGGGGCTGAAGCTTTCTTT. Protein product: CAWEGSRGAEAFF.

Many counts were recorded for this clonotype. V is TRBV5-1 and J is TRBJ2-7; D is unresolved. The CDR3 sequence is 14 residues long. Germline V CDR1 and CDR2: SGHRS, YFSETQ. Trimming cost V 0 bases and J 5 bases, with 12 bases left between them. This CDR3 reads CASSLEPGRDEQYF. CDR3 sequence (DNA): TGCGCCAGCAGCTTGGAGCCAGGAAGGGACGAGCAGTACTTC.

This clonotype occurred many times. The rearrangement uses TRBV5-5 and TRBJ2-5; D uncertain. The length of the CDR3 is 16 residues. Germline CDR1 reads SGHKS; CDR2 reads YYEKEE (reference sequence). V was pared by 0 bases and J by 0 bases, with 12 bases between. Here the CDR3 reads CASSLAAIPYQETQYF. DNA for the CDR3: TGTGCCAGCAGCTTGGCGGCGATCCCGTACCAAGAGACCCAGTACTTC.

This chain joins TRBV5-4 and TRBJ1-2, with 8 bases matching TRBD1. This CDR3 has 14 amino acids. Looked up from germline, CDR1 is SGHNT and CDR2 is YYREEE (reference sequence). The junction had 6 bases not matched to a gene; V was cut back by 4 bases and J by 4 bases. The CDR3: CASSLDRATYGYTF. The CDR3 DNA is TGTGCCAGCAGCCTGGACAGGGCCACCTATGGCTACACCTTC.

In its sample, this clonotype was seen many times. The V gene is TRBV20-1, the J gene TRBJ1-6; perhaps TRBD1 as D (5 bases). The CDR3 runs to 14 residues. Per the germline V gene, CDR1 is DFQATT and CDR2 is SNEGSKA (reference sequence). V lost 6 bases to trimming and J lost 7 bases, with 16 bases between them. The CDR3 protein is CSASPGRQNSPLHF. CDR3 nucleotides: TGCAGTGCGTCTCCGGGACGGCAGAATTCACCCCTCCACTTT.

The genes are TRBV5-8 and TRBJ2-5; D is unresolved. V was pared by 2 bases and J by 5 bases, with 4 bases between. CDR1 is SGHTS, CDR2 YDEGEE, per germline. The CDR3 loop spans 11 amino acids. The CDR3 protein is CASSFIETQYF. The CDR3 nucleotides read TGTGCCAGCAGCTTTATCGAGACCCAGTACTTC.

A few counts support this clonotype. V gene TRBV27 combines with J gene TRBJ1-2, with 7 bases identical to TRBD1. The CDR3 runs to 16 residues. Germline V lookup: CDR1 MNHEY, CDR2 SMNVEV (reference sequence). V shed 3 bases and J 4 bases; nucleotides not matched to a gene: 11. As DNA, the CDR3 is TGTGCCAGCAGTTTGTATCAGGACAGGTCTATCTATGGCTACACCTTC. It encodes CASSLYQDRSIYGYTF.

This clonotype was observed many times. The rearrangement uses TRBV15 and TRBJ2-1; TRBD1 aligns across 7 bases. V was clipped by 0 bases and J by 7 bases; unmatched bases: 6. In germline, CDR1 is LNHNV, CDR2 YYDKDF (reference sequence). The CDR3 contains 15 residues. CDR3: CATSRDTRGRNEQFF. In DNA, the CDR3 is TGTGCCACCAGCAGAGATACGAGGGGGCGGAATGAGCAGTTCTTC.

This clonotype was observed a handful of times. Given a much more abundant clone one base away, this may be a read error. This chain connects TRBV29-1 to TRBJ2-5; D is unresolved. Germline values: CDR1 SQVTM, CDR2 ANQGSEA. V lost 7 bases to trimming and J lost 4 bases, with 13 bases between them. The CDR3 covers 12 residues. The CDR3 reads CSGSESRETQYF. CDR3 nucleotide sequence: TGCAGCGGGAGTGAAAGCCGAGAGACCCAGTACTTC.

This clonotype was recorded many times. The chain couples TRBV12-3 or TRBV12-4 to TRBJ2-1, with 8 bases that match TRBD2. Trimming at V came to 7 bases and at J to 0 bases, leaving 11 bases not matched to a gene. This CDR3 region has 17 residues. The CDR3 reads CASIGIAGPTSYNEQFF. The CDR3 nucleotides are TGTGCCAGCATAGGGATAGCGGGGCCGACCTCCTACAATGAGCAGTTCTTC.

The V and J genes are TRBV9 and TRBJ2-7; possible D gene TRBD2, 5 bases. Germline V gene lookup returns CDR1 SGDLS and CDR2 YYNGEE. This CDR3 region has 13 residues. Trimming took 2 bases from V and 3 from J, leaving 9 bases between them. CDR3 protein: CASSVSSGYEQYF. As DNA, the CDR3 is TGTGCCAGCAGCGTCTCGAGCGGCTACGAGCAGTACTTC.

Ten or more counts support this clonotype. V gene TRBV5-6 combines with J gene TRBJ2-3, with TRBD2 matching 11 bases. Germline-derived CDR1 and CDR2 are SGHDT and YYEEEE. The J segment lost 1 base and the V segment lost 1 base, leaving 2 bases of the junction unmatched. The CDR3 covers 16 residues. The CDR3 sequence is CASSLPLAGGTDTQYF. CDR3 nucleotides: TGTGCCAGCAGCTTGCCACTAGCGGGGGGCACAGATACGCAGTATTTT.

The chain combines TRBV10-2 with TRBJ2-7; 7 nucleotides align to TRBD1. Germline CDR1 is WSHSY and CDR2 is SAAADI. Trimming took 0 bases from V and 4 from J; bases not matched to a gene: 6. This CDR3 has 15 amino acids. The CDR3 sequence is CASSESRGTAYEQYF. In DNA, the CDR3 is TGCGCCAGCAGTGAGTCGAGGGGGACAGCTTACGAGCAGTACTTC.